This T cell receptor (beta chain) is drawn from a study of cytomegalovirus exposure and HLA in healthy donors. Points from the study as a whole: In a later analysis, donors in an Asian-associated ancestry cluster reportedly had fewer N-insertions in productive TCRs than the cohort mean. Cytomegalovirus association was listed for approximately 160 TCR beta chains. In a later analysis, several top co-occurrence clusters appeared linked to parvovirus B19, influenza, CMV and Epstein-Barr virus.

Vbeta (60) and Jbeta (13) primers were used in the PCR. TCRdb's table, derived via immunoSEQ multiplex PCR, lists solely in-frame clones and lacks some. The sample has more than 90,000 clones, about four fifths seen once. Healthy people donating bone marrow made up the donors. V was clipped by 2 bases and J by 14 bases; unmatched bases: 13. The CDR3 is 15 residues long. The germline gives CDR1 SGHRS, CDR2 YFSETQ. This clone was counted between two and nine times. Its antigen is unidentified. The chain links TRBV5-1 to TRBJ2-1; 10 bases fit TRBD2. The sequencing sample was made of PBMCs. The source of this sequence is a man aged 25 to 40 in good health and CMV-seropositive. CDR3 coding DNA: TGCGCCAGCAGCTTTCTAGCGGGGGCCCAACTAGAGGAGTTCTTC. It is translated as CASSFLAGAQLEEFF.